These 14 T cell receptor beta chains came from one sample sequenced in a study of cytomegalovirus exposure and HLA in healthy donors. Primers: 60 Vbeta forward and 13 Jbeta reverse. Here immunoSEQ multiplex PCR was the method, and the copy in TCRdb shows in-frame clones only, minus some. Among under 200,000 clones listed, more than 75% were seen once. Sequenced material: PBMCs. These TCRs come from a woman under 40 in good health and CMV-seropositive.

In nucleotides, the CDR3 is TGTGCCAGTAGTATGATCCGGACATTGAACACCGGGGAGCTGTTTTTT. Its translation is CASSMIRTLNTGELFF. This chain uses TRBV19 with TRBJ2-2, with a weak D call TRBD1 (5 bases). From germline, CDR1 is LNHDA and CDR2 SQIVND (reference sequence). Trimming took 3 bases from V and 1 from J, leaving 12 bases between them. The CDR3 runs 16 residues.

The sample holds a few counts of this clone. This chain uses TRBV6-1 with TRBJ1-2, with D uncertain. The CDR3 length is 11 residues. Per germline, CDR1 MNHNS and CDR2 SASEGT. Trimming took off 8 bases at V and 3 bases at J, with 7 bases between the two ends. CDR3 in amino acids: CASRRDYGYTF. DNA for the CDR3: TGTGCCAGCCGGAGAGACTATGGCTACACCTTC.

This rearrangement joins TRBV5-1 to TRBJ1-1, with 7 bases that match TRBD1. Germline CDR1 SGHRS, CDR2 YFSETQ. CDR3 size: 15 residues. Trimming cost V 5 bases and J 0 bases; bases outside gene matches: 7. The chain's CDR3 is CASRNRTGLNTEAFF. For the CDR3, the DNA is TGCGCCAGCAGGAACCGGACAGGATTGAACACTGAAGCTTTCTTT.

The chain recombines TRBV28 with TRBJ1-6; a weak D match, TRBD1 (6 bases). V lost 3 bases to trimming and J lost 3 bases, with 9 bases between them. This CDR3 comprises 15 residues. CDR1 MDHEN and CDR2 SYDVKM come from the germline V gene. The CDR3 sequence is CASSFSRGYNSPLHF. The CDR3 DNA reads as TGTGCCAGCAGTTTCTCCAGGGGCTATAATTCACCCCTCCACTTT.

In DNA form, the CDR3 reads TGTGCCAGCAGCCAGGGACAGGCGAGCACTGAAGCTTTCTTT. It translates to CASSQGQASTEAFF. The chain has TRBV7-9 and TRBJ1-1, with 8 bases lining up with TRBD1. The CDR3 sequence is 14 residues long. Germline assignment: CDR1 SEHNR and CDR2 FQNEAQ (reference sequence). Germline trimming cut 5 bases from V and 4 bases from J; bases unmatched to any gene: 6.

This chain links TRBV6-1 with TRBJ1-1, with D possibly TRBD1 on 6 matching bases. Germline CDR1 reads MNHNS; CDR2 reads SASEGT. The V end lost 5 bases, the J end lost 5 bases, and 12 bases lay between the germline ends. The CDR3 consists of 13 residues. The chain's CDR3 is CASSHQGRTEAFF. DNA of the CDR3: TGTGCCAGCAGTCACCAGGGGAGAACTGAAGCTTTCTTT.

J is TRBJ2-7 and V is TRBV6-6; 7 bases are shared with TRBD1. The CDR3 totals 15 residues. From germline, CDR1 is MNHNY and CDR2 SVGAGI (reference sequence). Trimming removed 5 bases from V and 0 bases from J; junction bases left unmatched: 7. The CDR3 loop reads CASSPGQVHSYEQYF. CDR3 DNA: TGTGCCAGCAGTCCCGGACAGGTACACTCCTACGAGCAGTACTTC.

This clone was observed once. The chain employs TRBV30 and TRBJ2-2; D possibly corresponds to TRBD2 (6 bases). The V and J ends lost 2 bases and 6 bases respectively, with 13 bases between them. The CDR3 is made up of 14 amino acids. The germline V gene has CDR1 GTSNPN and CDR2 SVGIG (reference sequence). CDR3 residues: CAWSIGRWAGELFF. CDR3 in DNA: TGTGCCTGGAGTATCGGGAGATGGGCCGGGGAGCTGTTTTTT.

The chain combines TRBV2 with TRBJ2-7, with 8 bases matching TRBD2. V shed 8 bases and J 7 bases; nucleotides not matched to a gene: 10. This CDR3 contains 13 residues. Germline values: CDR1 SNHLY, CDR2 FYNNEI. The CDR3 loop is CASRWLAGGEQYF. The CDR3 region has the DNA TGTGCCAGCCGATGGCTAGCGGGTGGGGAGCAGTACTTC.

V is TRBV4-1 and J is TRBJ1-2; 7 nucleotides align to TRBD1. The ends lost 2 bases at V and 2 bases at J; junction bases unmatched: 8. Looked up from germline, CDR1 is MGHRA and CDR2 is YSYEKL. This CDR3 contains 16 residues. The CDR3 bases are TGCGCCAGCAGCCAACTTAGGGGGCCCATCAACTATGGCTACACCTTC. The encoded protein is CASSQLRGPINYGYTF.

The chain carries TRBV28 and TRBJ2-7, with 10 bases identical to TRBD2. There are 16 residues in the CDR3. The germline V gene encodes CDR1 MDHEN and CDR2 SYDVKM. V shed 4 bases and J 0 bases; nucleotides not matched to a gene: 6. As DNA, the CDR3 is TGTGCCAGCAGTTCCGGGACTAGCGTCAGCTCCTACGAGCAGTACTTC. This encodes CASSSGTSVSSYEQYF.

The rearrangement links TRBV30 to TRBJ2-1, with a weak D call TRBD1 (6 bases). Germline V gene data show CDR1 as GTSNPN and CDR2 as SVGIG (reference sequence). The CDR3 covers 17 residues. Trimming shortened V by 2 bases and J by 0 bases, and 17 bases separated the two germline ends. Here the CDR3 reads CAWSPLWTASSYNEQFF. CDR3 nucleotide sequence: TGTGCCTGGAGTCCACTTTGGACAGCGAGCTCCTACAATGAGCAGTTCTTC.

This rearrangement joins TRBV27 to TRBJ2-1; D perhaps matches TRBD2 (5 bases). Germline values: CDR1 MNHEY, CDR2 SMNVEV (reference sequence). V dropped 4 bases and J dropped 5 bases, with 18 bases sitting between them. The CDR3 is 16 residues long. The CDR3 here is CASSSGTSDYNNEQFF. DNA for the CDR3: TGTGCCAGCAGTTCCGGCACTTCAGACTACAACAATGAGCAGTTCTTC.

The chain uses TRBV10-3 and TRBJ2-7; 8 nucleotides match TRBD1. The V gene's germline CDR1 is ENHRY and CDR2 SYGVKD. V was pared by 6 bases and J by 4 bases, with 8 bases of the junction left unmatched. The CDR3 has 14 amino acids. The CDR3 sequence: CAISRTGPPYEQYF. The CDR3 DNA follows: TGTGCCATCAGCCGGACAGGGCCGCCGTACGAGCAGTACTTC.